The rows below give T cell receptor beta chains drawn from one sample of a study of regulatory T cells in long-lasting Graves disease. TCRdb reprocessed the multiplex PCR reads with MiXCR, giving one entry per CDR3 protein. The sample lists about 440,000 distinct CDR3 sequences, about 16% seen once, with under 30% in the top ten. This sample was also put to use in a study of T cells in Graves' hyperthyroidism and ophthalmopathy.

The sample consisted of peripheral blood mononuclear cells (PBMCs), taken at new diagnosis, from a patient treated with antithyroid drugs. These receptors were taken from a woman younger than 30 with Graves disease. Both conserved end residues are part of each CDR3.

v_gene	j_gene	CDR3aa
TRBV18	TRBJ2-1	CASSPLAGVVYNEQFF
TRBV11-3	TRBJ2-7	CASSLDLRLAGGYEQYF
TRBV19	TRBJ2-3	CASSINTGYGTDTQYF
TRBV15	TRBJ2-1	CATRPRDQLYNEQFF
TRBV28	TRBJ2-7	CASSLFLWGTGVGEQYF
TRBV4-3	TRBJ2-7	CASSQGVGVGGEQYF
TRBV29-1	TRBJ2-7	CSVEGGTPGRYEQYF
TRBV20-1	TRBJ2-7	CSANPAHGLSYEQYF
TRBV12-3/TRBV12-4	TRBJ1-5	CASSLRTVHNQPQHF
TRBV7-9	TRBJ2-7	CASSFTISYEQYF
TRBV4-3	TRBJ2-3	CASSQDGPADTQYF
TRBV28	TRBJ2-5	CASNSGGGETQYF
TRBV5-1	TRBJ2-3	CASSRDRVGSDTQYF
TRBV5-6	TRBJ2-2	CASSFPTGTGELFF
TRBV15	TRBJ1-1	CATSRTGMNTEAFF
TRBV7-2	TRBJ2-2	CASRDGPLTGELFF